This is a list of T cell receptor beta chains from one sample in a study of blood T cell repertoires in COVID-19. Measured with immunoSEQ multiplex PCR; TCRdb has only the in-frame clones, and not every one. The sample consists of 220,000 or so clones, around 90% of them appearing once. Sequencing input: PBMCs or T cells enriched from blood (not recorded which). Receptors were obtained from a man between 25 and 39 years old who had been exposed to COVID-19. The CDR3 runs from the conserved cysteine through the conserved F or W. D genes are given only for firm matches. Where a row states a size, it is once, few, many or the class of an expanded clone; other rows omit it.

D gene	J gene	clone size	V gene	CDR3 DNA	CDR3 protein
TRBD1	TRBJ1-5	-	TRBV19	TGTGCCAGTAGTATCCTCGGACCGGGACAGGGGTTTGTTAGCAATCAGCCCCAGCATTTT	CASSILGPGQGFVSNQPQHF
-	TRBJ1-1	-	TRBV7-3	TGTGCCAGCAGCCCAACGGGGGGTAGGGCTTTCTTT	CASSPTGGRAFF
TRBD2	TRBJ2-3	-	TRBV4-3	TGCGCCAGCAGCCAATCTCCGGGACTAGCGGGGGGCCGCACAGATACGCAGTATTTT	CASSQSPGLAGGRTDTQYF
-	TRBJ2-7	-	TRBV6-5	TGTGCCGCCGCCAGGCGGGTGCAGTACTTC	CAAARRVQYF
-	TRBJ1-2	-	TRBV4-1	TGCGCCAGCAGCCTCGGGTTGAGTGGGAGATGGTATGGCTACACCTTC	CASSLGLSGRWYGYTF
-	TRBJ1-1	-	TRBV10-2	TGCGCCAGCAGTGATTATGGGGCCGGATCCACTGAAGCTTTCTTT	CASSDYGAGSTEAFF
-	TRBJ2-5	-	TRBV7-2	TGTGCCAGCAGCCGTCTAGGGGGCCAAGAGACCCAGTACTTC	CASSRLGGQETQYF
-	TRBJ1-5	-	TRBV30	TGTGCCTGGAGTATCGGGGGGCGAGCTCAGCCCCAGCATTTT	CAWSIGGRAQPQHF
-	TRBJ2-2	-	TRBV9	TGTGCCAGCAGCGTAGCTGCCAGGGCTGACACCGGGGAGCTGTTTTTT	CASSVAARADTGELFF
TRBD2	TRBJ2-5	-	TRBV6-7	TGTGCCAGCAGTTACGGTCCAGCGGGGGGGCAGGAGACCCAGTACTTC	CASSYGPAGGQETQYF
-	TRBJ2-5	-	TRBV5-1	TGCGCCAGCAGCTCTGGGGAGCCGCAAGAGACCCAGTACTTC	CASSSGEPQETQYF
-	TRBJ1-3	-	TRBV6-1	TGTGCCAGCAGTGAAGACGCGGGGATCTCTGGAAACACCATATATTTT	CASSEDAGISGNTIYF
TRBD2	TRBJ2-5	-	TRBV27	TGTGCCAGCAAGTCCCCCTCGACTAGCGGGGGGCAAGAGACCCAGTACTTC	CASKSPSTSGGQETQYF
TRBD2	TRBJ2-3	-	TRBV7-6	TGTGCCAGCAGCTTTAGTCCTTTTGAGGATAGCGGGGGGCGGCGGGATACGCAGTATTTT	CASSFSPFEDSGGRRDTQYF
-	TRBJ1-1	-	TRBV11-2	TGTGCCAGCAGCGAAACACAGGGAAGCACTGAAGCTTTCTTT	CASSETQGSTEAFF
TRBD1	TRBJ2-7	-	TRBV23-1	TGCGCCAGCAGTCAAATGACAGGGGGCCTGAACACCTACGAGCAGTACTTC	CASSQMTGGLNTYEQYF
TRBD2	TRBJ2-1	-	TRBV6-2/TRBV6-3	TGTGCCAGCCGCCGAGCGGGGCTACCAGATGAGCAGTTCTTC	CASRRAGLPDEQFF
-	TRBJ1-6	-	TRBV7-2	TGTGCCAGCAGCTTTTCCCGAGATAGGGGTAGGTCACCCCTCCACTTT	CASSFSRDRGRSPLHF
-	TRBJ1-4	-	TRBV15	TGTGCCACCAGCAGATACGACCAATATCGACAGGACCTTAATGAAAAACTGTTTTTT	CATSRYDQYRQDLNEKLFF
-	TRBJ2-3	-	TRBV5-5	TGTGCCAGCAGCTTGGGTCAGGGGAGCACAGATACGCAGTATTTT	CASSLGQGSTDTQYF
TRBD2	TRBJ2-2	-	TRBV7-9	TGTGCCAGCAGCAAATCGGGGACTAGCGGGGCCACCGGGGAGCTGTTTTTT	CASSKSGTSGATGELFF
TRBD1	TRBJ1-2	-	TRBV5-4	TGTGCCAGCAACACGCAGGGGGCGGGCTATGGCTACACCTTC	CASNTQGAGYGYTF
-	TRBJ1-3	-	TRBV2	TGTGCCAGCAGTGAAGTTCAGGGGCTAGGAAACACCATATATTTT	CASSEVQGLGNTIYF
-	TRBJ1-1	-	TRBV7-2	TGTGCCAGCAGCTTAATCCTGACTCTGAACACTGAAGCTTTCTTT	CASSLILTLNTEAFF
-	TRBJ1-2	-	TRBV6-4	TGTGCCAGCAGCCTCACCGGGAACTATGGCTACACCTTC	CASSLTGNYGYTF
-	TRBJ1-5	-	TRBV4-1	TGCGCCAGCAGCCAAGAGGGGAGTCGTCAGCCCCAGCATTTT	CASSQEGSRQPQHF
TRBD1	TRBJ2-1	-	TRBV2	TGTGCCAGCAGTCCGCCGGGACAGGGGCCCGGCTACAATGAGCAGTTCTTC	CASSPPGQGPGYNEQFF
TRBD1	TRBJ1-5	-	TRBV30	TGTGCCTGGAGTGTATCCAGCAGGGGGCCGGGTCAGCCCCAGCATTTT	CAWSVSSRGPGQPQHF
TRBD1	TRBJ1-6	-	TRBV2	TGTGCCAGCAGTAAACTGTCGACAGGGGGCTTGGTTAGGGGTTCACCCCTCCACTTT	CASSKLSTGGLVRGSPLHF
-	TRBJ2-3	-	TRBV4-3	TGCGCCAGCAGCCAAGACCCGGGGGATGGGAATACGCAGTATTTT	CASSQDPGDGNTQYF
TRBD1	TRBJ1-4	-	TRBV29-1	TGCAGCGCCGGAAGGACAGGGGTTAATGAAAAACTGTTTTTT	CSAGRTGVNEKLFF
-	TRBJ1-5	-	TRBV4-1	TGCGCCAGCAGGGATACAAGGGGTCCGGGCAATCAGCCCCAGCATTTT	CASRDTRGPGNQPQHF
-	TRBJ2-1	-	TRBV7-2	TGTGCCAGCAGCCCATCTACAGGGAATACTTACAATGAGCAGTTCTTC	CASSPSTGNTYNEQFF
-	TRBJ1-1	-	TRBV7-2	TGTGCCAGCAGCGCGGGAATTGAAGCTTTCTTT	CASSAGIEAFF
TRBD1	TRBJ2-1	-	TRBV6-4	TGTGCCAGCAGCTTGGCAGGGGGCCATGAGCAGTTCTTC	CASSLAGGHEQFF
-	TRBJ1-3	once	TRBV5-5	TGTGCCAGCAGCGCCGGAGGGGATGGAAACACCATATATTTT	CASSAGGDGNTIYF
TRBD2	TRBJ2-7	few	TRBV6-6	TGTGCCAGCGTCAACGGGGAGGGCTACGAGCAGTACTTC	CASVNGEGYEQYF
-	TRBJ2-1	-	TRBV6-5	TGTGCCAGCAGTTTCTACAGGGACAATGAGCAGTTCTTC	CASSFYRDNEQFF
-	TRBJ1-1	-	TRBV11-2	TGTGCCAGCAGCTTAGGCGTCCTTCATGCGGCTAACACTGAAGCTTTCTTT	CASSLGVLHAANTEAFF
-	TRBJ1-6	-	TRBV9	TGTGCCAGCAGCTTAGCGGGAGTTAATTCACCCCTCCACTTT	CASSLAGVNSPLHF
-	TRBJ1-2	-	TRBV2	TGTGCCAGCAGTGAGACCCAGAGGATCCGAGCCTATGGCTACACCTTC	CASSETQRIRAYGYTF
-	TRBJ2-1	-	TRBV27	TGTGCCAGCAGTTGGACAGTCTACAATGAGCAGTTCTTC	CASSWTVYNEQFF
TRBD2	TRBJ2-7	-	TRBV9	TGTGCCAGCAGCGCCACTAGCGGGGAGTACGAGCAGTACTTC	CASSATSGEYEQYF
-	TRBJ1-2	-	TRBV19	TGTGCCACCTACTTGGGACTTGGCTACACCTTC	CATYLGLGYTF
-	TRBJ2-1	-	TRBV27	TGTGCCAGCAGTTTAGTCTGGTTGGGAGGGGGCTCCTACAATGAGCAGTTCTTC	CASSLVWLGGGSYNEQFF
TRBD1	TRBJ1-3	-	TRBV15	TGTGCCACCAGCCTCGACAGGGTCTCTGGAAACACCATATATTTT	CATSLDRVSGNTIYF
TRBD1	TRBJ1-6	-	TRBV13	TGTGCCAGCAGACAAAAGACAGGGATCTGGGTCAACTCACCCCTCCACTTT	CASRQKTGIWVNSPLHF
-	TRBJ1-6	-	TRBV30	TGTGCCGTTAGCGGGCAGCTTTCACCCCTCCACTTT	CAVSGQLSPLHF
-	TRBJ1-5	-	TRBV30	TGTGCCTGGAGTGTGGGGGGGGTGGTTCTCAATCAGCCCCAGCATTTT	CAWSVGGVVLNQPQHF
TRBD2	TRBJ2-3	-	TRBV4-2	TGTGCCAGCAGCCGCGGGGGGCCAGATACGCAGTATTTT	CASSRGGPDTQYF
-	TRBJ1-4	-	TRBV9	TGTGCCAGCAGGGGAGGGGACACTAATGAAAAACTGTTTTTT	CASRGGDTNEKLFF
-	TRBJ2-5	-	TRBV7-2	TGTGCCAGCAGCTATACGACAGACGTGACCCAGTACTTC	CASSYTTDVTQYF
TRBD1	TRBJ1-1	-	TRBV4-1	TGCGCCAGCAGCACGTGGACAGGGGACACTGAAGCTTTCTTT	CASSTWTGDTEAFF
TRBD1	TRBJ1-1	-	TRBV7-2	TGTGCCAGCAGCCTCCGACAGGGGGAGGGCACTGAAGCTTTCTTT	CASSLRQGEGTEAFF
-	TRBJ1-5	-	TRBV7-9	TGTGCCAGCAGCTTAGGAGGGGACTGGCAGCCCCAGCATTTT	CASSLGGDWQPQHF
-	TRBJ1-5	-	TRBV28	TGTGCCAGCAGTTTCCCGCGGGCGACGGGGAATCAGCCCCAGCATTTT	CASSFPRATGNQPQHF